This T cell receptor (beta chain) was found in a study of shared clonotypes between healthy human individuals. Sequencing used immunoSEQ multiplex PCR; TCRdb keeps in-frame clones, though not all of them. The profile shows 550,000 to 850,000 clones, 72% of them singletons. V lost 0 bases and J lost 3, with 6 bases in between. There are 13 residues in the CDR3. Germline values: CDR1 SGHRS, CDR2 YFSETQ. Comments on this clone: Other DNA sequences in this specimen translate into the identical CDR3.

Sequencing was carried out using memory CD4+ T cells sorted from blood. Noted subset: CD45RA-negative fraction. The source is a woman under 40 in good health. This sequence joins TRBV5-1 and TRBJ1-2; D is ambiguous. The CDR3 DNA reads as TGCGCCAGCAGCTTGGGGGGAGACTATGGCTACACCTTC. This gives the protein CASSLGGDYGYTF.